These T cell receptor beta chains were read from a single sample in a study of blood T cell repertoires in COVID-19. The data were produced by immunoSEQ multiplex PCR, yet TCRdb's version contains in-frame clones alone and is incomplete. Found here are a few hundred thousand clones, roughly 84% of them singletons; the top ten hold over 1.2%. The sample comprised peripheral blood. Receptors were obtained from a woman aged 35 to 49 who had recovered from COVID-19. CDR3s include the opening cysteine and the closing phenylalanine or tryptophan. Each record gives: V gene, D gene, J gene, CDR3 protein. The D gene is left open where the match is weak.

TRBV7-2	TRBD1	TRBJ2-2	CASNQRGLNTGELFF
TRBV6-5	-	TRBJ2-3	CASSYQSSTDTQYF
TRBV9	TRBD1	TRBJ1-2	CASSVSGQGGFDYGYTF
TRBV7-9	-	TRBJ1-2	CASSFDTDGYTF
TRBV23-1	-	TRBJ1-5	CASSQERRERYSNQPQHF
TRBV2	TRBD1	TRBJ1-5	CASSQQGKDQPQHF
TRBV5-1	-	TRBJ1-3	CASSLDSQRGGNTIYF
TRBV10-3	TRBD1	TRBJ1-2	CAISGTGYGYTF
TRBV6-2/TRBV6-3	-	TRBJ1-2	CASSPDSNYGYTF
TRBV4-2	-	TRBJ1-1	CASSQEPGGWTEAFF
TRBV4-3	-	TRBJ2-2	CASSPYPSGSTGELFF
TRBV19	-	TRBJ2-3	CATGHTGTDTQYF
TRBV28	TRBD1	TRBJ2-3	CASSLIQGASTDTQYF
TRBV5-1	-	TRBJ2-5	CASSFGTTQETQYF
TRBV29-1	-	TRBJ1-3	CSVQFSGNTIYF
TRBV6-2/TRBV6-3	TRBD1	TRBJ1-5	CASSLIQGAWQPQHF